The clone carrying this T cell receptor (beta chain) was found many times. Its antigen is currently unknown. The sample originates from a study of human T cells and chemical hapten exposure. Study details: Skin on the upper inner arm, roughly 2 cm by roughly 2 cm in size, was sensitized with 2% DPC. Across its roughly 22 weeks, the study gave patients weekly diphenylcyclopropenone doses to the scalp. Study-wide results and caveats: Correlating positively with patch test score were the PT1 expanded TCR counts.

Time point given: patch test 1, 2 weeks after DPC sensitization. Treatment described: therapeutic diphenylcyclopropenone sensitization with weekly scalp DPC. Germline values: CDR1 DFQATT, CDR2 SNEGSKA (reference sequence). The CDR3 consists of 15 residues. V gave up 6 bases and J gave up 3 bases; unmatched junction bases: 14. In the original analysis: The number of TCRs in each sample had a median of approximately 95,000 and spanned roughly 23,224 to 750,000. TCRdb independently ran MiXCR on the RACE reads; one entry per CDR3 protein. The authors' filters were not applied to this entry. The sample carries about 340,000 distinct CDR3 sequences, approximately 6.9% recorded once.

The sample in question was whole blood, obtained in connection with sensitization to the hapten diphenylcyclopropenone (DPC). The chain carries TRBV20-1 and TRBJ2-7, with 7 positions matching TRBD1. The source is a woman between 18 and 29 years old with alopecia areata. Some clones in this sample may be carry-over from other donors' samples. The CDR3, as DNA: TGCAGTGCGGTCGGGACAGCCGAAACCTACTACGAGCAGTACTTC. Translating gives CSAVGTAETYYEQYF.